The source of this TCR beta chain is a study of shared clonotypes between healthy human individuals. Produced via immunoSEQ multiplex PCR; TCRdb's table is partial and in-frame only. This table has about 700,000 clones, about 91% appearing once. Terminally differentiated effector memory CD45RA+ cells were excluded from the naive CD8 cells, which were CD45RO-negative and positively selected for CCR7. General study findings and limits: Against clonotypes common to all four donors, non-shared ones had lower generation probabilities.

With V trimmed by 6 bases and J by 3 bases, 5 bases remained unmatched. The CDR3 covers 13 residues. The germline V gene has CDR1 SQVTM and CDR2 ANQGSEA. About this clone itself: Its antigen is unknown.

The clonotype comes from a man between 25 and 39 years old in good health. Source material: naive CD8+ T cells sorted from blood. V is TRBV29-1 and J is TRBJ2-7; TRBD2 aligns across 10 bases. The CDR3 DNA reads as TGCAGCGTAGGGACTAGCGCTTACTACGAGCAGTACTTC. Its translation: CSVGTSAYYEQYF.